This entry describes one T cell receptor beta chain. The CDR3 is 16 residues long. Germline V gene sequence: CDR1 SGDLS, CDR2 YYNGEE. V was pared by 3 bases and J by 2 bases, with 16 bases between. The repertoire was sequenced with immunoSEQ multiplex PCR; TCRdb's copy has only in-frame clones and lacks some. The sample lists just under 65,000 clones, 85% seen once, with over 4.5% in the top ten. These data belong to a study of control samples from healthy donors and cancer patients. This chain uses TRBV9 with TRBJ2-3; tentative D call: TRBD2 (6 bases). This receptor was identified in a man aged 40-50 years in good health. Sequenced: blood. The CDR3 DNA is TGTGCCAGCAGCGACGGGACTTCCAGTCACACAGATACGCAGTATTTT. Amino acids: CASSDGTSSHTDTQYF.